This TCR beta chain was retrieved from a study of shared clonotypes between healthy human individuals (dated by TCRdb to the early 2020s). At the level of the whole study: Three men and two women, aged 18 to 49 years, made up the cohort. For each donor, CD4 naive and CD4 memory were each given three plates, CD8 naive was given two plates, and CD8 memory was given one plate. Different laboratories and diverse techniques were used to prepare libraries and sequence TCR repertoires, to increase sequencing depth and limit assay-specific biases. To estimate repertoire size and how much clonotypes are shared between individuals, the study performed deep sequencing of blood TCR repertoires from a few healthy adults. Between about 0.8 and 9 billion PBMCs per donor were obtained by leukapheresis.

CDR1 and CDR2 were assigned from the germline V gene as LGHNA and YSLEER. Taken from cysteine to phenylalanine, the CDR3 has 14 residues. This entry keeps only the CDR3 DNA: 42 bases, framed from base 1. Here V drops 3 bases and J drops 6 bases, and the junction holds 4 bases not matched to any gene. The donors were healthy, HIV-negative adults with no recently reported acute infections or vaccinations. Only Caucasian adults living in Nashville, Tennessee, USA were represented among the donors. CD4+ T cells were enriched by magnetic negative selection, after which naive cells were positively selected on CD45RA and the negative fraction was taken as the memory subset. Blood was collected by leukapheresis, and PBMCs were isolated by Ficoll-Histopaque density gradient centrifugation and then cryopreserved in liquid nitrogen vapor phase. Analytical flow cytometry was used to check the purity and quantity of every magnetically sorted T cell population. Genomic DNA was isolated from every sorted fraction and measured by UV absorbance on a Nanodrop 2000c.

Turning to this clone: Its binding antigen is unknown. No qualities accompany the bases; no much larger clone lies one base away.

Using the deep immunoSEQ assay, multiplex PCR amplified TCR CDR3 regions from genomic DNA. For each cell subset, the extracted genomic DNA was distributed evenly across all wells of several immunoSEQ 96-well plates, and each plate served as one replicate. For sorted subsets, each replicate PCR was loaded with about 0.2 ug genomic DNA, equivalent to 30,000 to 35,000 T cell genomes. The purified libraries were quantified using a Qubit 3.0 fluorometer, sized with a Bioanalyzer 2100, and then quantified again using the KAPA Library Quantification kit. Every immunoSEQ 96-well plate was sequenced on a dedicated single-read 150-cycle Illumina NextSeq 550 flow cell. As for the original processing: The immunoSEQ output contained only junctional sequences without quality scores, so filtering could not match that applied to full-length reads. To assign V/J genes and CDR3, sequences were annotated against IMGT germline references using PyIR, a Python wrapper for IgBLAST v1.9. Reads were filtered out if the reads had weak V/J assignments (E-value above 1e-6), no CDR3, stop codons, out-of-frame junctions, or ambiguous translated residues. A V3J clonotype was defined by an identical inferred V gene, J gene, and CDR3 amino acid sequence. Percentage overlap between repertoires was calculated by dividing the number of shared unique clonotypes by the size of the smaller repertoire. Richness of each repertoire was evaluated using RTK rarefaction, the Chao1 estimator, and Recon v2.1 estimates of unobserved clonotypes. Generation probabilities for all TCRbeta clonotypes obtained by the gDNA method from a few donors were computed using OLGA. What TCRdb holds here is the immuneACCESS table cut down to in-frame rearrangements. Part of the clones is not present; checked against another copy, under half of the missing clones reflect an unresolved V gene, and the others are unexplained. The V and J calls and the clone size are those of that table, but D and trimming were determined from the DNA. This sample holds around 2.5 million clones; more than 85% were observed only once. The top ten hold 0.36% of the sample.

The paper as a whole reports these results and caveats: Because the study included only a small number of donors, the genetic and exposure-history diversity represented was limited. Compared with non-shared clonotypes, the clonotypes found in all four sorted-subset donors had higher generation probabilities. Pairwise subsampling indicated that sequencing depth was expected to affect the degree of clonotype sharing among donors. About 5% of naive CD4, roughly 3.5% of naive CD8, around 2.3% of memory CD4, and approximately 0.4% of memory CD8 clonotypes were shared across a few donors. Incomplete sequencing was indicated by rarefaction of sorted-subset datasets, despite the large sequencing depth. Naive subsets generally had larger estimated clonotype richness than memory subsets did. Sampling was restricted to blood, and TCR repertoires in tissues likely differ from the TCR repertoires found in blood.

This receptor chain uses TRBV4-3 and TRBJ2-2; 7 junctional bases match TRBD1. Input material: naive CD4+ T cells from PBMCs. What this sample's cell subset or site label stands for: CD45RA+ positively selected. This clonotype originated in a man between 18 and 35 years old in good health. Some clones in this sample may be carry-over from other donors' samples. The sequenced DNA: TGCGCCAGCAGCCAGGAAACAGGGGCCGGGGAGCTGTTTTTT. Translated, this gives CASSQETGAGELFF.